This T cell receptor (beta chain) was obtained from a study of OX40 agonist ivuxolimab in advanced cancers. The germline V and J ends were trimmed by 3 bases and 2 bases, with 9 bases remaining between them. This CDR3 is built from 14 residues. Germline CDR1 and CDR2: SGHVS and FNYEAQ. Here immunoSEQ multiplex PCR was the method, and the copy in TCRdb shows in-frame clones only, minus some. The sample has 72,000 or so clones, roughly four fifths seen once. Sequencing was performed on CD4+ or CD8+ T cells sorted from blood, taken in a trial of the OX40 agonist ivuxolimab. V and J are TRBV7-6 and TRBJ2-3; D is unclear. The sequence was obtained from an adult with an advanced solid tumor such as melanoma, head and neck, liver or kidney cancer. The CDR3 DNA reads as TGTGCCAGCAGCTTGTCCTCTATCACAGATACGCAGTATTTT. This sequence encodes CASSLSSITDTQYF.